Each of the 4 T cell receptor beta chains below was sequenced from the same sample in a study of control samples from healthy donors and cancer patients (dated by TCRdb to 2018 to 2020). Libraries were built with the immunoSEQ multiplex PCR assay. Held by TCRdb, this immuneACCESS table contains in-frame sequences only and omits some clones. Under half of the omission traces to an unresolved V gene where checked; the cause of the rest is unknown. In all, the sample holds about 59,000 clones, and approximately 92% of those were seen once. The ten largest account for roughly 1.6% of the sample. The sequencing sample was made of PBMCs. The receptors here all came from a man in his forties with colorectal cancer.

V and J are TRBV5-1 and TRBJ2-7; 11 nucleotides agree with TRBD2. Looked up from germline, CDR1 is SGHRS and CDR2 is YFSETQ. V shed 4 bases and J 2 bases; nucleotides not matched to a gene: 5. There are 15 residues in the CDR3. CDR3 in DNA: TGCGCCAGCAGCGTCGGGACTAGCGGTCCCTACGAGCAGTACTTC. Residues: CASSVGTSGPYEQYF.

The gene calls are TRBV6-5 and TRBJ2-7, with 7 bases fitting TRBD1. CDR1 and CDR2 (germline): MNHEY, SVGAGI. Trimming cost V 2 bases and J 4 bases; bases outside gene matches: 8. The CDR3 is 15 amino acids. CDR3 protein: CASSYPGTALYEQYF. In nucleotides, the CDR3 is TGTGCCAGCAGTTACCCCGGGACAGCTCTTTACGAGCAGTACTTC.

For the CDR3, the DNA is TGCGCCAGCAGCTACGGACAGGGGGCCTATGGCTACACCTTC. It yields the protein CASSYGQGAYGYTF. The J gene is TRBJ1-2, the V gene TRBV5-1, with 11 bases fitting TRBD1. This CDR3 is 14 amino acids long. Losses at the gene ends were 3 bases for V and 4 bases for J; bases not matched to a gene: 2. CDR1 SGHRS and CDR2 YFSETQ come from the germline V gene.

The chain couples TRBV2 to TRBJ2-1; TRBD2 agrees at 8 bases. The V segment lost 6 bases and the J segment 2 bases; nucleotides outside the gene matches: 12. The CDR3 is 17 amino acids. CDR1 and CDR2 from the germline V gene are SNHLY and FYNNEI. The CDR3 spells CASSVPLAGGTYNEQFF. Written as DNA, the CDR3 is TGTGCCAGCAGCGTACCCCTAGCGGGCGGAACCTACAATGAGCAGTTCTTC.